The 29 T cell receptor beta chains presented below share a single source sample, sequenced in a study of monozygotic twins with inflammatory bowel disease. TCRdb re-called the 5' RACE reads and catalogs CDR3 proteins one per entry, DNA excluded. Across some 90,000 distinct CDR3 sequences, the top ten clones capture about 7.4% of the sample. Sequenced material: blood. The receptor set was obtained from a human donor with ulcerative colitis or Crohn's disease, or a healthy co-twin of an affected twin (not recorded which).

The rearrangement links TRBV10-3 to TRBJ1-1; with no DNA, the TCRdb D assignment of TRBD1 cannot be verified. The length of the CDR3 is 14 residues. CDR1 is ENHRY, CDR2 SYGVKD, per germline. CDR3 in amino acids: CAISTGPGGTEAFF.

The chain employs TRBV28 and TRBJ2-1; TCRdb names TRBD1, which stays unverified in the absence of DNA. CDR3 length equals 12 residues. The germline V gene encodes CDR1 MDHEN and CDR2 SYDVKM. This chain's CDR3 is CASSFTPGTQFF.

The rearrangement joins TRBV5-1 to TRBJ1-2. Germline-derived CDR1 and CDR2 are SGHRS and YFSETQ. This CDR3 has 12 amino acids. The CDR3 region is CASSEGFDGYTF.

The rearrangement links TRBV13 to TRBJ2-3. The germline gives CDR1 PRHDT, CDR2 FYEKMQ (reference sequence). This CDR3 spans 13 amino acids. CDR3 sequence reads: CASSSTFADTQYF. The variable domain in full, with the rest retrieved from reference TRBV13 and TRBJ2-3, is AAGVIQSPRHLIKEKRETATLKCYPIPRHDTVYWYQQGPGQDPQFLISFYEKMQSDKGSIPDRFSAQQFSDYHSELNMSSLELGDSALYFCASSSTFADTQYFGPGTRLTVL.

The CDR3 sequence is CASSSSGRPFLGEQFF. V usage is TRBV5-6 and J usage is TRBJ2-1; the D call of TRBD1 rests on TCRdb alone, since no DNA is present to check it. The CDR3 contains 16 residues. The germline CDR1 and CDR2 sequences are SGHDT and YYEEEE.

The V and J genes are TRBV12-3 or TRBV12-4 and TRBJ1-1; TCRdb gives TRBD1 as the D gene, but with no DNA this cannot be confirmed. CDR3 size: 13 residues. The CDR3 loop is CASSPGTDTEAFF.

The chain employs TRBV9 and TRBJ2-7; checking the TCRdb D call of TRBD1 is not possible without DNA. This CDR3 contains 15 residues. Germline assignment: CDR1 SGDLS and CDR2 YYNGEE. CDR3 loop: CASSVAGGTNYEQYF.

The rearrangement joins TRBV7-6 to TRBJ2-3; the TRBD1 assignment by TCRdb is unverifiable without DNA. The germline gives CDR1 SGHVS, CDR2 FNYEAQ. The CDR3 length is 14 residues. The CDR3 sequence is CASTLMGGEDTQYF. Using reference TRBV7-6 and TRBJ2-3 for the parts outside the CDR3, the full variable domain is GAGVSQSPRYKVTKRGQDVALRCDPISGHVSLYWYRQALGQGPEFLTYFNYEAQQDKSGLPNDRFSAERPEGSISTLTIQRTEQRDSAMYRCASTLMGGEDTQYFGPGTRLTVL.

The V call is TRBV5-1, the J call TRBJ2-2; TCRdb calls TRBD1, which cannot be checked without DNA. Per the germline V gene, CDR1 is SGHRS and CDR2 is YFSETQ. CDR3 length: 14 residues. CDR3 sequence: CASSPGQGQGELFF.

This chain uses TRBV14 with TRBJ2-2. The CDR3 runs 14 residues. Germline lookup yields CDR1 SGHDN and CDR2 FVKESK. CDR3 region: CASSQGYSTGELFF. Supplemented by reference TRBV14 and TRBJ2-2, the full variable domain reads EAGVTQFPSHSVIEKGQTVTLRCDPISGHDNLYWYRRVMGKEIKFLLHFVKESKQDESGMPNNRFLAERTGGTYSTLKVQPAELEDSGVYFCASSQGYSTGELFFGEGSRLTVL.

J is TRBJ2-5 and V is TRBV12-3 or TRBV12-4; TCRdb's D call of TRBD2 is untestable without DNA. The CDR3 consists of 15 residues. CDR3 sequence: CASSLRRLVQETQYF.

This chain connects TRBV7-9 to TRBJ2-1; TCRdb's D gene call, TRBD1, goes unchecked for lack of DNA. This CDR3 spans 17 amino acids. Germline V CDR1 and CDR2: SEHNR, FQNEAQ (reference sequence). The CDR3 sequence is CASSHGFGPGVYNGQFF.

The chain uses TRBV11-1 and TRBJ2-3; TCRdb proposes TRBD1, but this gene call is untestable without DNA. This CDR3 has 13 amino acids. The germline gives CDR1 SGHAT, CDR2 FQDESV (reference sequence). The CDR3 loop is CASSRRGTDTQYF. The variable domain in full, with the rest retrieved from reference TRBV11-1 and TRBJ2-3, is EAEVAQSPRYKITEKSQAVAFWCDPISGHATLYWYRQILGQGPELLVQFQDESVVDDSQLPKDRFSAERLKGVDSTLKIQPAELGDSAMYLCASSRRGTDTQYFGPGTRLTVL.

The J gene is TRBJ1-3, the V gene TRBV4-1; the TCRdb D gene call, TRBD1, has no DNA to confirm it. The CDR3 runs to 16 residues. The germline CDR1 and CDR2 sequences are MGHRA and YSYEKL. CDR3 sequence: CASSLRDRSSGNTIYF.

This sequence joins TRBV4-2 and TRBJ2-1; without DNA, the TCRdb call of TRBD2 cannot be checked. Germline values: CDR1 LGHNA, CDR2 YNFKEQ. CDR3 length: 18 amino acids. This chain's CDR3 is CASSPPGLAGPQYNEQFF.

The chain couples TRBV20-1 to TRBJ1-3. CDR3 length: 15 residues. Germline V gene sequence: CDR1 DFQATT, CDR2 SNEGSKA (reference sequence). CDR3 sequence: CSARVGRASGNTIYF.

The chain employs TRBV9 and TRBJ2-2; TCRdb's D gene call, TRBD1, goes unchecked for lack of DNA. The CDR3 covers 17 residues. Germline CDR1 is SGDLS and CDR2 is YYNGEE. This chain's CDR3 is CASSVGGQPANTGELFF.

The chain has TRBV16 and TRBJ1-4; TCRdb's D call, TRBD1, is unchecked because there is no DNA. CDR1 and CDR2 (germline): KGHSY, FQNENV. The CDR3 length is 13 residues. The CDR3 region is CASSLNRNEKLFF.

The rearrangement joins TRBV9 to TRBJ2-1; TCRdb indicates TRBD1, and absent DNA this call remains unverified. CDR1 and CDR2 (germline): SGDLS, YYNGEE. CDR3 length: 14 amino acids. The CDR3: CASSVAGGSNEQFF.

The V gene is TRBV20-1, the J gene TRBJ1-1; TCRdb proposes TRBD1, but this gene call is untestable without DNA. Germline CDR1 reads DFQATT; CDR2 reads SNEGSKA (reference sequence). The CDR3 loop spans 15 amino acids. This CDR3 reads CSARQPGTANTEAFF.

The V gene is TRBV20-1, the J gene TRBJ1-1; checking the TCRdb D call of TRBD1 is not possible without DNA. CDR3 length: 14 residues. Germline CDR1 and CDR2: DFQATT and SNEGSKA (reference sequence). CDR3 sequence: CSARWGGSGTEAFF.

The rearrangement joins TRBV20-1 to TRBJ1-2; the D call of TRBD1 rests on TCRdb alone, since no DNA is present to check it. The germline gives CDR1 DFQATT, CDR2 SNEGSKA (reference sequence). The CDR3 runs 14 residues. This chain's CDR3 is CSAIDRGRYYGYTF.

The chain joins TRBV3-1 to TRBJ1-1; with no DNA, the TCRdb D assignment of TRBD1 cannot be verified. Germline CDR1 reads LGHDT; CDR2 reads YNNKEL (reference sequence). The CDR3 extends over 16 amino acids. CDR3 in amino acids: CASSPWTGRSNTEAFF.

The J gene is TRBJ1-1, the V gene TRBV5-1; lacking DNA, the TRBD1 call made by TCRdb goes unchecked. The length of the CDR3 is 15 residues. CDR1 is SGHRS and CDR2 is YFSETQ in the germline V gene. CDR3 in amino acids: CASTTGSTMNTEAFF.

V usage is TRBV7-2 and J usage is TRBJ2-4; with no DNA, the TCRdb D assignment of TRBD1 cannot be verified. Germline values: CDR1 SGHTA, CDR2 FQGNSA. CDR3 length: 16 residues. CDR3 in amino acids: CASSPFSGGAPNIQYF.

This chain joins TRBV5-4 and TRBJ2-5; without DNA, the TCRdb call of TRBD1 cannot be checked. The length of the CDR3 is 15 residues. In germline, CDR1 is SGHNT, CDR2 YYREEE (reference sequence). CDR3 protein: CASSLVFGGQETQYF.

The chain joins TRBV20-1 to TRBJ1-2. The V gene's germline CDR1 is DFQATT and CDR2 SNEGSKA (reference sequence). The CDR3 covers 13 residues. The CDR3 spells CSAQPDGDYGYTF.

The chain recombines TRBV7-2 with TRBJ2-3; TCRdb selects TRBD1, and the lack of DNA leaves this call unchecked. Germline values: CDR1 SGHTA, CDR2 FQGNSA. The CDR3 extends over 14 amino acids. CDR3 sequence: CASSSGQDTDTQYF.

The chain has TRBV2 and TRBJ1-6. CDR1 SNHLY and CDR2 FYNNEI come from the germline V gene. The CDR3 is 11 amino acids. The chain's CDR3 is CASMGNSPLHF.